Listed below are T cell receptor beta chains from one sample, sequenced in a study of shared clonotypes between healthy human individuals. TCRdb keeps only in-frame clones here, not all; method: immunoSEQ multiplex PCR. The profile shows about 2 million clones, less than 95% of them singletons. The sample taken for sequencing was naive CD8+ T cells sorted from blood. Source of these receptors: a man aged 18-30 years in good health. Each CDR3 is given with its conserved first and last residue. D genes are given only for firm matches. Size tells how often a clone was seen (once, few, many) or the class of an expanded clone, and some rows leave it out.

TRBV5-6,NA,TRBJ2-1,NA,TGTGCCAGCAGCTCAAGGGGCGGTCAATACTACAATGAGCAGTTCTTC,CASSSRGGQYYNEQFF
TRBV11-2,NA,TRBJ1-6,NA,TGTGCCAGCAGCCAATCAGACAGTAATTCACCCCTCCACTTT,CASSQSDSNSPLHF
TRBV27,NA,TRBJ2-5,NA,TGTGCCAGCAGTTCTGAGGGAGGCCCTCGAAACTTC,CASSSEGGPRNF
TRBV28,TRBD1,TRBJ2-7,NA,TGTGCCAGCAGTTCTAATTACAGGGGGCCCTACGAGCAGTACTTC,CASSSNYRGPYEQYF
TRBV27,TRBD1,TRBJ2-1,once,TGTGCCAGCAGACCTGAACGACAGGGATTCGGCTCCTACAATGAGCAGTTCTTC,CASRPERQGFGSYNEQFF
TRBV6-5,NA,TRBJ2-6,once,TGTGCCAGCAGTTACTCGAGGAGCTCTGGGGCCAACGTCCTGACTTTC,CASSYSRSSGANVLTF
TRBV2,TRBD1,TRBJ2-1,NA,TGTGCCACTACGGGACAGAACTACAATGAGCAGTTCTTC,CATTGQNYNEQFF
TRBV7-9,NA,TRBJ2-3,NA,TGTGCCAGCAGCTTAGGCTCTTATCGAGAGGATACGCAGTATTTT,CASSLGSYREDTQYF
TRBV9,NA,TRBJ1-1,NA,TGTGCCAGCAGCTCGGGGGACGGTTTGAACACTGAAGCTTTCTTT,CASSSGDGLNTEAFF
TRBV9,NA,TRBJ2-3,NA,TGTGCCAGCAGCATACAGGGTACGCAGTATTTT,CASSIQGTQYF
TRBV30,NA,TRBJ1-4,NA,TGTGCCTGGGGACAGTTAAATGAAAAACTGTTTTTT,CAWGQLNEKLFF
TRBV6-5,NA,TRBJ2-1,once,TGTGCCAGCAGTTACCCTTGGACTCCTCGACACAATGAGCAGTTCTTC,CASSYPWTPRHNEQFF
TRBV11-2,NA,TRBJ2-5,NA,TGTGCCAGCAGCGCCACCGGAGGTTGGATAGGAGAGACCCAGTACTTC,CASSATGGWIGETQYF
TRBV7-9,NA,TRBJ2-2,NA,TGTGCCAGCAGCTCTGCCGGGCCCAAACTCGGGGGGCTGTTTTTT,CASSSAGPKLGGLFF
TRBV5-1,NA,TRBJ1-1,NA,TGCGCCAGCTGGCCCCAGGGGTCGAACACTGAAGCTTTCTTT,CASWPQGSNTEAFF
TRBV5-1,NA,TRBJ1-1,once,TGCGCCAGCAGCTTGGGTTCGAACACTGAAGCTTTCTTT,CASSLGSNTEAFF
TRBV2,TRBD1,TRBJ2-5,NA,TGTGCCAGCCATGGGCTTGCGACAGGGAATTACCAAGAGACCCAGTACTTC,CASHGLATGNYQETQYF
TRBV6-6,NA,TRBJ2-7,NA,TGTGCCAGCAACCCGACTAACCGTTACGAGCAGTACTTC,CASNPTNRYEQYF
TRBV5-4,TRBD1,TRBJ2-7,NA,TGTGCCACTTCCGACCTGGACAGGCTCTACGAGCAGTACTTC,CATSDLDRLYEQYF
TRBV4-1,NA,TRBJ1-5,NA,TGCGCCAGCAGCCAAGATCCGGGGGGCTCCCAGCCCCAGCATTTT,CASSQDPGGSQPQHF
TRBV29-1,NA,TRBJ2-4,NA,TGCAGCGTCACTGGCGGCAGGGCTGACATTCAGTACTTC,CSVTGGRADIQYF
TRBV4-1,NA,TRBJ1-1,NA,TGCGCCAGCAGCCAAGATATCAGGAACACTGAAGCTTTCTTT,CASSQDIRNTEAFF
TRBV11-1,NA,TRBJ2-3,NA,TGTGCCAGCAGCGAAAGACATCTTATAGATACGCAGTATTTT,CASSERHLIDTQYF
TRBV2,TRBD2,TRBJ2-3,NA,TGTGCCAGCAGTTCCTACCTGGGGGGGGGCACAGATACGCAGTATTTT,CASSSYLGGGTDTQYF
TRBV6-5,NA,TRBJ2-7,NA,TGTGCCAGCAGCCCCGGGGGTCTAGGCTACGAGCAGTACTTC,CASSPGGLGYEQYF
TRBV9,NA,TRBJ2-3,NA,TGTGCCAGCAGCGTAGGAGGGTCCCCAGATACGCAGTATTTT,CASSVGGSPDTQYF
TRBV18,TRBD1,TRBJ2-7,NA,TGTGCCAGCTCGGAAGGGACAGGGGGCTGGTTTTACGAGCAGTACTTC,CASSEGTGGWFYEQYF
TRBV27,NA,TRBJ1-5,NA,TGTGCCAGCAGTTTAGGGGGCGGGACCCAGCCCCAGCATTTT,CASSLGGGTQPQHF
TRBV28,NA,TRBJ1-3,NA,TGTGCCAGCAGTTTCGAGGGCTTAGGTGGAAACACCATATATTTT,CASSFEGLGGNTIYF
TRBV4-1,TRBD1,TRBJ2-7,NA,TGCGCCAGCAGCCAGAAAGAGAGCCAGGCGACAGGGGTCTACGAGCAGTACTTC,CASSQKESQATGVYEQYF
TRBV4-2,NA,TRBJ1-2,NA,TGTGCCAGCAGCCAAGGGGCATCAGAAGCAGGGTATGGCTACACCTTC,CASSQGASEAGYGYTF
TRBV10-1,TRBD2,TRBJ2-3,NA,TGCGCCAGCAGCGCTAGCGGGGGGCTCACAGATACGCAGTATTTT,CASSASGGLTDTQYF
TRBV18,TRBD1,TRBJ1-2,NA,TGTGCCAGCTCACCGCCGGGACAGAATATCTATGGCTACACCTTC,CASSPPGQNIYGYTF
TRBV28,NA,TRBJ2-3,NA,TGTGCCAGCAGCCCGACAGATAGCACAGATACGCAGTATTTT,CASSPTDSTDTQYF
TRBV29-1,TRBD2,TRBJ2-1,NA,TGCAGCGTTGAAGAGGCGACTAGCTTGTACAATGAGCAGTTCTTC,CSVEEATSLYNEQFF
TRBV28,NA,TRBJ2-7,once,TGTGCCAGCAGTCTCAGGGCCGGGGGAAGTTTCTACGAGCAGTACTTC,CASSLRAGGSFYEQYF
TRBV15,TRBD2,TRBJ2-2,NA,TGTGCCACCAGCAGAGATGACCTAGCGGAAGGGAACACCGGGGAGCTGTTTTTT,CATSRDDLAEGNTGELFF
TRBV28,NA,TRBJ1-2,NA,TGTGCCAGCAGTGCCCCAGAAAACTATGGCTACACCTTC,CASSAPENYGYTF
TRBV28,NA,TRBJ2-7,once,TGTGCCAGCAGTTTAAACCCAACCTACGAGCAGTACTTC,CASSLNPTYEQYF
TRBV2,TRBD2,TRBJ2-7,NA,TGTGCCAGCAGTGAAACACTAGCGGGGGGGACCTACGAGCAGTACTTC,CASSETLAGGTYEQYF
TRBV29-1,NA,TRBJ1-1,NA,TGCAGCGTTGGCGGCCCGAGGGGAGAAACTGAAGCTTTCTTT,CSVGGPRGETEAFF
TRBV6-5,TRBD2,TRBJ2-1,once,TGTGCCAGCAGTTACTCGACGCTAGCGGGAGGGGATGAGCAGTTCTTC,CASSYSTLAGGDEQFF
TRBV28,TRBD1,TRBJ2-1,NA,TGTGCCAGCAGAGTACCGACAGGGGCGGACAATGAGCAGTTCTTC,CASRVPTGADNEQFF
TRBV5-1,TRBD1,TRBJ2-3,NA,TGCGCCAGCAGCCTGAGACCTGGGGACAGCGCCACAGATACGCAGTATTTT,CASSLRPGDSATDTQYF
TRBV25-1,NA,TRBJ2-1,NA,TGTGCCAGCAGTGTCCGCATCGAGCAGTTCTTC,CASSVRIEQFF
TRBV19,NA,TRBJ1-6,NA,TGTGCCAGTAAGGGCCAGACCTATAATTCACCCCTCCACTTT,CASKGQTYNSPLHF
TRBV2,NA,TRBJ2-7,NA,TGTGCCAGCACCGGGCCCGGCTACGAGCAGTACTTC,CASTGPGYEQYF
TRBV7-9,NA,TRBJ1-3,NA,TGTGCCAGCAGCTTAGCGTACGGGGAGGGAAACACCATATATTTT,CASSLAYGEGNTIYF
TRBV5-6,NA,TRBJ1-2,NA,TGTGCCAGCAGCTTGCAGGAGGCTAACTATGGCTACACCTTC,CASSLQEANYGYTF
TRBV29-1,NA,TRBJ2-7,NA,TGCAGCGTTGAAGATGCCCTCTCCTACGAGCAGTACTTC,CSVEDALSYEQYF
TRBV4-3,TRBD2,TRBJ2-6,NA,TGCGCCAGCAGCCAAAGCGCGGGGGAGTCTGGGGCCAACGTCCTGACTTTC,CASSQSAGESGANVLTF
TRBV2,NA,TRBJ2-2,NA,TGTGCCAGCAATGGTGACTACGATTTAACCGGGGAGCTGTTTTTT,CASNGDYDLTGELFF